A single sample is the source of the 29 T cell receptor beta chains below, sequenced in a study of cytomegalovirus exposure and HLA in healthy donors (dated by TCRdb to about 2017). To prepare the library, the immunoSEQ multiplex PCR assay was applied. For the multiplex PCR, a mixture combining 60 forward primers for TCR Vbeta segments and 13 reverse primers for TCR Jbeta segments was used. What TCRdb holds here is the immuneACCESS table cut down to in-frame rearrangements. Part of the clones is not present; checked against another copy, under half of the missing clones reflect an unresolved V gene, and the others are unexplained. This sample's table lists approximately 58,000 clones. The ten biggest clones cover approximately 5.3% of the sample. The sequencing input was PBMCs. These receptors were taken from a young man in good health and CMV-seropositive.

The chain employs TRBV10-3 and TRBJ2-1; TRBD2 aligns across 7 bases. The V gene's germline CDR1 is ENHRY and CDR2 SYGVKD. The ends lost 1 base at V and 9 bases at J; junction bases unmatched: 3. The CDR3 has 13 amino acids. In DNA, the CDR3 is TGTGCCATCAGTGAGTTGGGGGAGGGTGAGCAGTTCTTC. Its translation: CAISELGEGEQFF.

The genes are TRBV6-9 and TRBJ2-2; 10 bases match TRBD2. CDR3 length: 14 amino acids. V was clipped by 8 bases and J by 4 bases; unmatched bases: 4. Germline V gene data show CDR1 as MNHGY and CDR2 as SVAAGI. CDR3 amino acids: CASQGLAFTGELFF. The CDR3, as DNA: TGTGCCAGCCAGGGACTAGCGTTCACCGGGGAGCTGTTTTTT.

The chain has TRBV25-1 and TRBJ2-5; D call uncertain. This CDR3 comprises 12 residues. Germline V gene lookup returns CDR1 MGHDK and CDR2 SYGVNS. The V and J ends lost 6 bases and 1 base respectively, with 6 bases between them. CDR3 nucleotide sequence: TGTGCCAGCAGACTATCCCAAGAGACCCAGTACTTC. Its translation: CASRLSQETQYF.

The chain carries TRBV19 and TRBJ2-5; D gene uncertain. The CDR3 spans 11 residues. V shed 9 bases and J shed 4 bases, with 9 bases lying between them. Per germline, CDR1 LNHDA and CDR2 SQIVND (reference sequence). The CDR3 region has the DNA TGTGCCAGCCGTACTGCAGAGACCCAGTACTTC. This codes for CASRTAETQYF.

The chain couples TRBV30 to TRBJ1-2, with 9 positions matching TRBD1. The CDR3 runs 13 residues. CDR1 and CDR2 (germline): GTSNPN, SVGIG (reference sequence). The V segment lost 3 bases and the J segment 4 bases; nucleotides outside the gene matches: 3. The CDR3 loop reads CAWRGQGGYGYTF. CDR3 DNA sequence: TGTGCCTGGAGGGGACAGGGTGGCTATGGCTACACCTTC.

The chain recombines TRBV4-1 with TRBJ2-7; 7 nucleotides align to TRBD1. The CDR3 runs 14 residues. Germline V gene sequence: CDR1 MGHRA, CDR2 YSYEKL. J lost 0 bases, V lost 2 bases, and 1 base had no gene match. The CDR3 protein is CASSQRTGSYEQYF. The CDR3 bases are TGCGCCAGCAGCCAACGGACAGGCTCCTACGAGCAGTACTTC.

The CDR3 region is CASSDRSNQPQHF. Here the CDR3 DNA reads TGTGCCAGCAGTGACAGGAGCAATCAGCCCCAGCATTTT. The chain couples TRBV6-5 to TRBJ1-5; a possible D gene is TRBD1 (6 bases). Germline CDR1 is MNHEY and CDR2 is SVGAGI. V was cut by 5 bases and J by 1 base, with 6 bases left in between. CDR3 length: 13 residues.

The V call is TRBV9, the J call TRBJ2-7, with 8 bases fitting TRBD1. V dropped 4 bases and J dropped 2; count of bases not matched to a gene: 11. Germline V lookup: CDR1 SGDLS, CDR2 YYNGEE. The CDR3 is 16 amino acids. CDR3 protein: CASSPSPGTGPYEQYF. For the CDR3, the DNA is TGTGCCAGCAGCCCGAGTCCCGGGACAGGCCCCTACGAGCAGTACTTC.

This rearrangement joins TRBV6-5 to TRBJ1-5; D might be TRBD1 (5 bases). The CDR3 spans 15 residues. Trimming removed 0 bases from V and 4 bases from J, with 10 bases in between. CDR1 MNHEY and CDR2 SVGAGI come from the germline V gene. The CDR3 here is CASSYSIAGNQPQHF. CDR3 sequence (DNA): TGTGCCAGCAGTTACTCGATTGCAGGGAATCAGCCCCAGCATTTT.

This chain joins TRBV25-1 and TRBJ1-2; D unresolved. From germline, CDR1 is MGHDK and CDR2 SYGVNS. The CDR3 consists of 12 residues. V gave up 3 bases and J gave up 4 bases, with 6 bases separating them. CDR3 coding DNA: TGTGCCAGCAGTGAGTCCATCTATGGCTACACCTTC. It translates to CASSESIYGYTF.

Remarks on this clone: Its ends do not fully match the called genes, so a read error is possible. V and J are TRBV29-1 and TRBJ2-1; D unclear. This CDR3 spans 14 amino acids. CDR1 is SQVTM and CDR2 is ANQGSEA in the germline V gene. The DNA for the CDR3 is TGCAGCGTTGAATCCCGCCACTCCGACAATGAGCAGTTCTTC. It encodes CSVESRHSDNEQFF.

The chain employs TRBV7-2 and TRBJ2-1; TRBD1 matches 8 bases. Per germline, CDR1 SGHTA and CDR2 FQGNSA. This CDR3 is built from 16 residues. Unmatched junction bases numbered 10, after V lost 1 base and J lost 8 bases. CDR3 loop: CASSLGQGTVTYEQFF. The DNA for the CDR3 is TGTGCCAGCAGCTTAGGACAGGGGACGGTCACGTATGAGCAGTTCTTC.

The rearrangement joins TRBV4-1 to TRBJ2-1; 10 bases match TRBD2. Per germline, CDR1 MGHRA and CDR2 YSYEKL. The CDR3 length is 16 residues. V trimming: 1 base; J trimming: 6 bases; junction bases outside the gene matches: 6. CDR3 protein: CASSQVAGGWVNEQFF. Written as DNA, the CDR3 is TGCGCCAGCAGCCAAGTAGCGGGGGGCTGGGTCAATGAGCAGTTCTTC.

The chain employs TRBV5-4 and TRBJ2-3; 8 bases match TRBD1. This CDR3 spans 15 amino acids. After removal of 2 bases from V and 7 bases from J, the junction contained 9 bases not matched to a gene. CDR1 and CDR2 (germline): SGHNT, YYREEE (reference sequence). CDR3 sequence reads: CASSFPGGSVNTQYF. The DNA of the CDR3 is TGTGCCAGCAGCTTCCCAGGGGGCTCAGTGAATACGCAGTATTTT.

The chain links TRBV20-1 to TRBJ1-2; 9 bases are shared with TRBD1. With 5 bases clipped from V and 12 bases from J, the junction kept 7 bases outside the gene matches. Looked up from germline, CDR1 is DFQATT and CDR2 is SNEGSKA (reference sequence). The CDR3 totals 11 residues. DNA for the CDR3: TGCAGTGCTGACCGGGACAGGGTTAACACCTTC. Residues: CSADRDRVNTF.

The genes are TRBV6-6 and TRBJ1-2, with 10 bases aligning to TRBD1. The CDR3 contains 15 residues. Germline V gene sequence: CDR1 MNHNY, CDR2 SVGAGI (reference sequence). The trim removed 2 bases at V and 4 bases at J, leaving 4 bases unmatched. The CDR3 DNA sequence: TGTGCCAGCAGTTACCCGGGGACAGGGGTCTATGGCTACACCTTC. Protein product: CASSYPGTGVYGYTF.

The chain recombines TRBV5-4 with TRBJ2-1; 8 nucleotides align to TRBD2. CDR1 and CDR2 from the germline V gene are SGHNT and YYREEE (reference sequence). The V segment lost 4 bases and the J segment 5 bases; nucleotides outside the gene matches: 8. The CDR3 totals 15 residues. The CDR3 region is CASSLGGATDNEQFF. CDR3 DNA: TGTGCCAGCAGCCTCGGGGGGGCTACCGACAATGAGCAGTTCTTC.

This chain connects TRBV6-5 to TRBJ1-1; 8 bases match TRBD1. The CDR3 totals 14 residues. Germline V CDR1 and CDR2: MNHEY, SVGAGI. V was clipped by 7 bases and J by 1 base; unmatched bases: 5. CDR3 nucleotides: TGTGCCAGCAACCCCGGGACAGGGAACACTGAAGCTTTCTTT. Protein sequence: CASNPGTGNTEAFF.

V usage is TRBV19 and J usage is TRBJ1-4; D is possibly TRBD1 (5 bases). Trimming left V 5 bases short and J 5 bases short, with 15 bases between. Germline V gene lookup returns CDR1 LNHDA and CDR2 SQIVND (reference sequence). The CDR3 length is 15 residues. Here the CDR3 reads CASSDVNRPNEKLFF. The CDR3 nucleotides are TGTGCCAGTAGTGACGTTAACAGGCCGAATGAAAAACTGTTTTTT.

This sequence joins TRBV5-1 and TRBJ2-3, with 7 positions matching TRBD1. The CDR3 loop spans 15 amino acids. Germline V lookup: CDR1 SGHRS, CDR2 YFSETQ. V gave up 2 bases and J gave up 5 bases; unmatched junction bases: 8. CDR3 region: CASSFTTGFRDTQYF. The CDR3 nucleotides read TGCGCCAGCAGCTTTACGACAGGGTTTCGAGATACGCAGTATTTT.

The chain is built from TRBV9 and TRBJ2-7; 10 bases fit TRBD2. Germline CDR1 and CDR2: SGDLS and YYNGEE. The CDR3 sequence is 14 residues long. Trimming took 8 bases from V and 0 from J; bases not matched to a gene: 5. The CDR3, as DNA: TGTGCCAGTGGAGCGGGAGGGACCTCCTACGAGCAGTACTTC. Its translation: CASGAGGTSYEQYF.

The chain employs TRBV13 and TRBJ2-5, with D possibly matching TRBD2 (6 bases). V shed 5 bases and J shed 5 bases, with 21 bases lying between them. Per germline, CDR1 PRHDT and CDR2 FYEKMQ (reference sequence). The CDR3 consists of 16 residues. This CDR3 is CASSPDFRKGRETQYF. CDR3 bases: TGTGCCAGCAGCCCGGACTTCCGAAAGGGGAGGGAGACCCAGTACTTC.

This chain uses TRBV7-9 with TRBJ1-1, with 8 bases aligning to TRBD1. J gave up 10 bases and V 5 bases, and 18 bases lay outside the gene matches. CDR3 size: 16 residues. Germline V gives CDR1 SEHNR, CDR2 FQNEAQ (reference sequence). CDR3 region: CASSVRDGTGLLGAFF. The CDR3 bases are TGTGCCAGCAGCGTTCGAGACGGGACAGGACTACTTGGAGCTTTCTTT. The entire variable domain, with the rest obtained from reference TRBV7-9 and TRBJ1-1, is as follows: DTGVSQNPRHKITKRGQNVTFRCDPISEHNRLYWYRQTLGQGPEFLTYFQNEAQLEKSRLLSDRFSAERPKGSFSTLEIQRTEQGDSAMYLCASSVRDGTGLLGAFFGQGTRLTVV.

This chain uses TRBV14 with TRBJ2-3; maybe TRBD2 (5 bases). Germline CDR1 reads SGHDN; CDR2 reads FVKESK. Trimming removed 0 bases from V and 11 bases from J, with 21 bases in between. The CDR3 has 16 amino acids. CDR3 sequence (DNA): TGTGCCAGCAGCCAAGAATCTGCGGAGGTATCCAATAAGCAGTATTTT. This translates into CASSQESAEVSNKQYF.

The rearrangement uses TRBV7-9 and TRBJ1-2; D perhaps matches TRBD1 (5 bases). There are 16 residues in the CDR3. Deletions cut 1 base from V and 8 bases from J, with 20 bases between. Germline values: CDR1 SEHNR, CDR2 FQNEAQ (reference sequence). CDR3 nucleotides: TGTGCCAGCAGCTTAGTACCGGGGGAGGTAGAGCGAGGCTACACCTTC. This sequence encodes CASSLVPGEVERGYTF. Using reference TRBV7-9 and TRBJ1-2 for the parts outside the CDR3, the full variable domain is DTGVSQNPRHKITKRGQNVTFRCDPISEHNRLYWYRQTLGQGPEFLTYFQNEAQLEKSRLLSDRFSAERPKGSFSTLEIQRTEQGDSAMYLCASSLVPGEVERGYTFGSGTRLTVV.

This chain links TRBV6-5 with TRBJ1-1; possible D gene TRBD1, 6 bases. This CDR3 region has 14 residues. Looked up from germline, CDR1 is MNHEY and CDR2 is SVGAGI. Trimming left V 0 bases short and J 6 bases short, with 11 bases between. CDR3 amino acids: CASSYSDRGPEAFF. In nucleotides, the CDR3 is TGTGCCAGCAGTTACTCGGACAGAGGTCCTGAAGCTTTCTTT.

Of note for this clone: A read error may account for a junction end that differs from germline. The chain joins TRBV7-3 to TRBJ2-5; TRBD1 might be the D (6 bases). CDR1 and CDR2 from the germline V gene are SGHTA and FQGTGA. The CDR3 is 15 amino acids. Written as DNA, the CDR3 is TGTGCCAGCAGCTTAATGGGGGCGCGAGCGGAGAACCAGTACTTC. This encodes CASSLMGARAENQYF. The variable domain in full, with the rest retrieved from reference TRBV7-3 and TRBJ2-5, is GAGVSQTPSNKVTEKGKYVELRCDPISGHTALYWYRQSLGQGPEFLIYFQGTGAADDSGLPNDRFFAVRPEGSVSTLKIQRTERGDSAVYLCASSLMGARAENQYFGPGTRLLVL.

This rearrangement joins TRBV2 to TRBJ2-1; 16 positions match TRBD2. The CDR3 is 14 residues long. Trimming took 11 bases from V and 8 from J; bases not matched to a gene: 6. Germline V lookup: CDR1 SNHLY, CDR2 FYNNEI. The DNA of the CDR3 is TGTGCCGAGACCGGGACTAGCGGGAGGGATGAGCAGTTCTTC. Its protein product is CAETGTSGRDEQFF.

This chain connects TRBV2 to TRBJ1-1; D remains unclear. V was clipped by 4 bases and J by 1 base, with 19 bases between them. Germline V gene data show CDR1 as SNHLY and CDR2 as FYNNEI. The CDR3 length is 17 residues. The CDR3 DNA reads as TGTGCCAGCAGTGTTTCTTCATGGCAACGGAGGAACACTGAAGCTTTCTTT. Its translation is CASSVSSWQRRNTEAFF.